This T cell receptor (beta chain) was retrieved from a study of blood T cell repertoires in COVID-19. Study-level information: From the United States, Italy and Spain came samples of acute and convalescent COVID-19. In each case, the material was cDNA or gDNA derived from T cells, B-cell-depleted T cells, or PBMCs.

The CDR3 runs to 15 residues. Germline V gives CDR1 MNHEY, CDR2 SMNVEV (reference sequence). Trimming removed 0 bases at V and 3 bases at J, with 11 bases between. Per the authors' pipeline: Amplification with reference gene primers provided the estimates of nucleated cell counts. Here immunoSEQ multiplex PCR was the method, and the copy in TCRdb shows in-frame clones only, minus some. V and J calls and clone size are those listed in that table; D and trimming were worked out from the DNA. The sample consists of tens of thousands of clones, about 87% of them appearing once. This clone came up once. The rearrangement links TRBV27 to TRBJ1-2; possible D gene TRBD1, 6 bases. This TCR came from a human donor in a cohort sampled during active COVID-19. Sequencing used peripheral blood. This CDR3 reads CASSLSRGGDYGYTF. CDR3 nucleotide sequence: TGTGCCAGCAGTTTATCGAGGGGGGGCGACTATGGCTACACCTTC.